This TCR beta chain was sequenced in a study of T cells in Graves' hyperthyroidism and ophthalmopathy. This clonotype has a count of ten or more. The TCR beta CDR3 regions underwent amplification using RNA transcripts as the source. HTBI primers were employed in a first-round RT-PCR of the TCR CDR3. TCRdb used MiXCR to reprocess the multiplex PCR reads, holding one entry per CDR3 protein. Altogether roughly 570,000 distinct CDR3 sequences are present, about 43% being singletons, with the ten largest covering under 20%. Germline CDR1 reads LGHDT; CDR2 reads YNNKEL (reference sequence). Trimming took off 4 bases at V and 8 bases at J, with 8 bases between the two ends. The CDR3 spans 12 residues.

The sequence was obtained from an adult woman with Graves' disease, either hyperthyroidism or ophthalmopathy (not recorded which). The J gene is TRBJ1-4, the V gene TRBV3-1; a weak D match, TRBD1 (6 bases). The sequenced sample consisted of peripheral blood or thyroid tissue (not recorded which). The CDR3 region is CASSPQGEKLFF. The CDR3, as DNA: TGTGCCAGCAGCCCCCAGGGGGAAAAACTGTTTTTT.